Sequencing of this T cell receptor beta chain was carried out in a study of OX40 agonist ivuxolimab in advanced cancers. This CDR3 is built from 15 residues. Germline CDR1 is LNHNV and CDR2 is YYDKDF (reference sequence). J was trimmed by 1 base and V by 5 bases; bases with no gene match: 4. The data were produced by immunoSEQ multiplex PCR, yet TCRdb's version contains in-frame clones alone and is incomplete. The table shows around 82,000 clones, with around 88% occurring only once. The source is an adult with an advanced solid tumor such as melanoma, head and neck, liver or kidney cancer. V and J are TRBV15 and TRBJ2-1, with 8 bases lining up with TRBD2. Here the sequenced sample was CD4+ or CD8+ T cells sorted from blood, taken in a trial of the OX40 agonist ivuxolimab. The DNA for the CDR3 is TGTGCCACCAGCCAGGAGCGGGGGTCCTACAATGAGCAGTTCTTC. This translates into CATSQERGSYNEQFF.